One sample yielded the 9 T cell receptor beta chains listed below, sequenced in a study of blood T cell repertoires in COVID-19. Measured with immunoSEQ multiplex PCR; TCRdb has only the in-frame clones, and not every one. The table records around 46,000 clones, about 87% of them present only once. Sequenced input: peripheral blood. These receptors were collected from a woman of 80 years or more with COVID-19, enrolled during active disease.

J is TRBJ1-6 and V is TRBV2; 8 bases map to TRBD1. V was clipped by 1 base and J by 7 bases; unmatched bases: 3. The CDR3 spans 15 residues. The V gene's germline CDR1 is SNHLY and CDR2 FYNNEI. This CDR3 reads CASSEGYRGNSPLHF. The DNA for the CDR3 is TGTGCCAGCAGTGAAGGGTACAGGGGGAATTCACCCCTCCACTTT.

The chain has TRBV5-4 and TRBJ2-2; 9 bases agree with TRBD1. CDR1 is SGHNT and CDR2 is YYREEE in the germline V gene (reference sequence). After removal of 4 bases from V and 3 bases from J, the junction contained 7 bases not matched to a gene. The CDR3 is 16 residues long. CDR3 amino acids: CASSPVGQGHTGELFF. DNA of the CDR3: TGTGCCAGCAGCCCTGTTGGACAGGGGCACACCGGGGAGCTGTTTTTT.

This rearrangement joins TRBV2 to TRBJ1-4; possible D gene TRBD1, 6 bases. V lost 7 bases and J lost 1, with 13 bases in between. CDR1 is SNHLY and CDR2 is FYNNEI in the germline V gene. CDR3 size: 15 residues. The DNA for the CDR3 is TGTGCCAGCAAAGAACAGGGTTTAACTAATGAAAAACTGTTTTTT. This codes for CASKEQGLTNEKLFF.

This clone was seen once. The rearrangement links TRBV10-3 to TRBJ2-1; 9 positions match TRBD1. After removal of 3 bases from V and 5 bases from J, the junction contained 5 bases not matched to a gene. Germline V lookup: CDR1 ENHRY, CDR2 SYGVKD. The CDR3 consists of 15 residues. The CDR3: CAISDPTGGHNEQFF. Here the CDR3 DNA reads TGTGCCATCAGTGACCCGACAGGGGGACACAATGAGCAGTTCTTC.

The chain recombines TRBV12-2 with TRBJ1-1; the table's D call, TRBD1, has no DNA check behind it. TRBV12-2 is assigned pseudogene status. The CDR3 sequence is 13 residues long. CDR3 bases: TGTGCAAGTCGTATGACAGGGGACACTGAAGCTTTCTTT. Its protein product is CASRMTGDTEAFF.

This chain uses TRBV6-5 with TRBJ1-1; TRBD1 might be the D (6 bases). The germline CDR1 and CDR2 sequences are MNHEY and SVGAGI. The CDR3 covers 15 residues. V lost 6 bases and J 3 bases, leaving 17 bases between the germline ends. Written as DNA, the CDR3 is TGTGCCAGCAGATGGGGGCACAGGGTGGACACTGAAGCTTTCTTT. It specifies CASRWGHRVDTEAFF.

This rearrangement joins TRBV3-1 (or the pseudogene TRBV3-2) to TRBJ1-2; D gene unclear. Deletions cut 6 bases from V and 4 bases from J, with 18 bases between. The length of the CDR3 is 15 residues. Germline CDR1 is LGHDT and CDR2 is YNNKEL (reference sequence). CDR3 in DNA: TGTGCCAGCAGTTACCGGGCTCGGGGAGGCTATGGCTACACCTTC. This encodes CASSYRARGGYGYTF.

The J gene is TRBJ1-5, the V gene TRBV7-6; no definite D call. Germline values: CDR1 SGHVS, CDR2 FNYEAQ. CDR3 length: 17 residues. The germline V and J ends were trimmed by 3 bases and 2 bases, with 17 bases remaining between them. In DNA form, the CDR3 reads TGTGCCAGCAGCTTGTACCCATCAGCGATAGGCAATCAGCCCCAGCATTTT. The encoded protein is CASSLYPSAIGNQPQHF.

CDR3 DNA sequence: TGTGCCAGCAGCGTGGCCGGGGGAAATGAGCAGTTCTTC. It is translated as CASSVAGGNEQFF. The chain joins TRBV9 to TRBJ2-1; TRBD2 is a possible D gene (6 bases). CDR1 SGDLS and CDR2 YYNGEE come from the germline V gene. CDR3 length equals 13 residues. V was pared by 2 bases and J by 7 bases, with 10 bases between.